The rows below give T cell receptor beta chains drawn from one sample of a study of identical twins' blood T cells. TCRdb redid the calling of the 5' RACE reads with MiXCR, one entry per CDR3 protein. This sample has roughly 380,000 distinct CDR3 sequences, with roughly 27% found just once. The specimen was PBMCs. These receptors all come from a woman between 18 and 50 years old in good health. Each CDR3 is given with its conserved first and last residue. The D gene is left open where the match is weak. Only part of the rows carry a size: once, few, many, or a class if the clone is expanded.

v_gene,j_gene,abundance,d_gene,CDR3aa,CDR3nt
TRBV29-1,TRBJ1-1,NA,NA,CSVAGGNTEAFF,TGCAGCGTGGCAGGTGGGAACACTGAAGCTTTCTTT
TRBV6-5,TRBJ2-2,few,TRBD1,CASRRGTGSWAGELFF,TGTGCCAGCAGACGCGGGACAGGCTCATGGGCCGGGGAGCTGTTTTTT
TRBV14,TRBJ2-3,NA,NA,CTSSQRVVSTDTQYF,TGTACCAGCAGCCAACGTGTGGTTAGCACAGATACGCAGTATTTT
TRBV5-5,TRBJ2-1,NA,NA,CASSLDYYEQFF,TGTGCCAGCAGCTTGGACTATTACGAGCAGTTCTTC
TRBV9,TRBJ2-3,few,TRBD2,CASSLPTSGRSRDTQYF,TGTGCCAGCAGCCTCCCGACTAGCGGGAGGTCCCGGGATACGCAGTATTTT
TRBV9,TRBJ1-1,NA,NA,CASSVNTVGTEAFF,TGTGCCAGCAGCGTAAACACGGTCGGCACTGAAGCTTTCTTT
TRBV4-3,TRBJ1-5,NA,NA,CASSQGLSNQPQHF,TGCGCCAGCAGCCAAGGACTGTCCAATCAGCCCCAGCATTTT
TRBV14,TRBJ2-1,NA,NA,CASSQDSPLNVLF,TGTGCCAGCAGCCAAGATTCACCCCTAAACGTCCTCTTC
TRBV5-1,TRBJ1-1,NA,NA,CASSPQGEAEAFF,TGCGCCAGCAGCCCACAAGGGGAGGCTGAAGCTTTCTTT
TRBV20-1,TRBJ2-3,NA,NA,CSARRDPDTQYF,TGCAGTGCTAGAAGAGACCCAGATACGCAGTATTTT
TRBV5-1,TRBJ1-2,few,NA,CASSLAGQSYGYTF,TGCGCCAGCAGCTTGGCCGGACAGAGCTATGGCTACACCTTC
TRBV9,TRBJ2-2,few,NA,CASSGTGASLELFF,TGTGCCAGCAGCGGGACCGGGGCCTCCTTGGAGCTGTTTTTT
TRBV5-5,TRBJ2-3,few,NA,CASWGTDTQYF,TGTGCCAGCTGGGGAACAGATACGCAGTATTTT
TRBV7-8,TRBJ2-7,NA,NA,CASSTHRTPSEQYF,TGTGCCAGCAGCACCCACAGGACCCCTAGCGAGCAGTACTTC